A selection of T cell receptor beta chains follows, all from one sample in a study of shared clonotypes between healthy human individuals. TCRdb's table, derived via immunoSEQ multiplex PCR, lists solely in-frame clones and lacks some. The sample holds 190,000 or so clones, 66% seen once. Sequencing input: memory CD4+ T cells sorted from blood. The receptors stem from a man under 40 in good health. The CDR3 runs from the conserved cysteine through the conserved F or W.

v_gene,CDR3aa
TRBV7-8,CASSSDGWGEKLFF
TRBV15,CATSRDLTWGNTIYF
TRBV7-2,CASSLAGVNTGELFF
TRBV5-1,CASRGAGGTYEQYF
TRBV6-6,CASRSTGIPPQFF
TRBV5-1,CAEPGQGPYEQYF
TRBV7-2,CASSPDPTVSSYEQYF
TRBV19,CASKDKMNTEAFF
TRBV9,CASSPLSDSLNTEAFF
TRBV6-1,CATRTSGSGNEQFF
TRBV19,CASSRGEGLFSYEQYF
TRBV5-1,CASSRLGTDTQYF
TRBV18,CASSPNPGVETQYF
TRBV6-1,CASSDGNNQPQHF
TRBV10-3,CAISPLAGADTQYF
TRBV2,CASSVRTSTTDTQYF
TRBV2,CASRWGSAASYEQYF
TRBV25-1,CASSDQQGAQPQHF
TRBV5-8,CASSFSRVSTDTQYF
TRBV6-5,CASKQSSYNEQFF
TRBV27,CASSFRPGLAYEQYF
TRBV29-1,CSVETDRAAQETQYF
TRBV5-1,CASTPGGVTEAFF
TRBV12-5,CASGLDMNTEAFF
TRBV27,CASPAGDTQYF
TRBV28,CASSLGHPNTEAFF
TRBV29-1,CSVERQEIEPQHF
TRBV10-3,CAISELGGKETQYF
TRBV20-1,CSAARETQYF
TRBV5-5,CASSRGQGDVNEQFF
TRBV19,CASSQGTSGRYYEQYF
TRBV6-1,CASSEETYSYEQYF
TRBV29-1,CSTRQGSSYEQYF
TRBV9,CASATGGTDTQYF
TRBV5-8,CASSPGNIGEQYF
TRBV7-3,CASSLMAGTAQETQYF
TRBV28,CATTGTSSRQYF
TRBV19,CASSIILGLGTDTQYF
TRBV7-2,CASSLSDRYEQYF
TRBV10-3,CAISDLLANQETQYF
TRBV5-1,CASSLGVAGNYNEQFF
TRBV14,CASSPLGSYEQYF
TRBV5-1,CASSLRLAGYTDTQYF
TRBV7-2,CASSLSGTSTDTQYF
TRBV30,CAWSKGTAEREQYF
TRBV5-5,CASSFRHYNEQFF
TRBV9,CASSAGGAYNEQFF
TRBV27,CASSFGQNYGYTF
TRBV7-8,CASSLSRVADTQYF
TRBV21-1,CASNGGPSGNTDTQYF
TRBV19,CASSATSGKRAYEQYF
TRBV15,CATSPRIQTGGGFTGELFF
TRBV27,CASSLSTDPYYGYTF
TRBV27,CASGWNQPQHF
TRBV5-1,CASSLGVANEKLFF
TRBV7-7,CASSPDLREANEQFF
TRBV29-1,CSAFGGYNEQFF
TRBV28,CASSLGGNYGYTF
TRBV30,CAWSYPGTPTYEQYF